This T cell receptor beta chain was sequenced for a study of T cell responses to AZD1222 COVID-19 vaccine. Regarding the study as a whole: Two AZD1222 doses significantly raised spike-specific TCR breadth and depth over controls. Mostly white British, mostly female donors; authors suggested clonal diversity may be underestimated. Spike-wide coverage was observed for vaccine-associated CD4 TCRs, with dominant responses at 160-218 and 743-854.

About this clone itself: Its target is unknown.

The germline gives CDR1 LNHDA, CDR2 SQIVND (reference sequence). This CDR3 is built from 12 residues. V was trimmed by 3 bases and J by 7 bases, leaving 7 bases between them. Clones were sequenced by immunoSEQ multiplex PCR, and TCRdb holds only the in-frame ones, with some missing. The sample lists 55,000 to 65,000 clones, 85% occurring once. Specimen: peripheral blood, collected on day 0 of AZD1222 vaccination. The chain uses TRBV19 and TRBJ1-5; a weak D match, TRBD1 (5 bases). This sequence was found in an adult in good health. The CDR3 loop reads CASSISGQPQHF. CDR3 DNA: TGTGCCAGTAGTATTTCAGGGCAGCCCCAGCATTTT.